These 28 T cell receptor beta chains came from one sample sequenced in a study of blood T cell repertoires in COVID-19. Assay: immunoSEQ multiplex PCR; the TCRdb copy retains only in-frame clones and omits some. The table shows about 46,000 clones, with roughly 88% occurring only once. Sequencing was carried out using peripheral blood. The receptors shown here come from a human donor in a cohort sampled during active COVID-19. The donor label of this sample is uncertain.

V gene TRBV4-1 combines with J gene TRBJ2-1; D may be TRBD2 (5 bases). The length of the CDR3 is 16 residues. The germline V gene encodes CDR1 MGHRA and CDR2 YSYEKL. V was cut by 4 bases and J by 9 bases, with 22 bases left in between. This CDR3 is CASSRVGDGYSGEQFF. CDR3 DNA: TGCGCCAGCAGCCGCGTCGGGGATGGGTACTCTGGTGAGCAGTTCTTC.

The V call is TRBV11-2, the J call TRBJ2-4; a possible D gene is TRBD2 (7 bases). Trimming removed 5 bases at V and 0 bases at J, with 20 bases between. The CDR3 runs 18 residues. The germline V gene encodes CDR1 SGHAT and CDR2 FQNNGV. DNA for the CDR3: TGTGCCAGCAGCCCGAGGGGGGGCTTATCTCTAGCCAAAAACATTCAGTACTTC. Translated: CASSPRGGLSLAKNIQYF.

This chain joins TRBV4-2 and TRBJ1-5; D is perhaps TRBD1 (6 bases). Germline V gives CDR1 LGHNA, CDR2 YNFKEQ. V gave up 3 bases and J gave up 12 bases, with 15 bases separating them. The CDR3 loop spans 13 amino acids. CDR3 coding DNA: TGTGCCAGCAGCCACCGGACAGACGGGAACCAGCATTTT. Translation gives CASSHRTDGNQHF.

V usage is TRBV5-1 and J usage is TRBJ2-3; 7 positions match TRBD2. Per germline, CDR1 SGHRS and CDR2 YFSETQ. This CDR3 contains 14 residues. Losses at the gene ends were 0 bases for V and 6 bases for J; bases not matched to a gene: 4. The CDR3 bases are TGCGCCAGCAGCTTGGGTCCCGGGGGGGATACGCAGTATTTT. Translated, it gives CASSLGPGGDTQYF.

The gene calls are TRBV18 and TRBJ1-2; no definite D call. V dropped 1 base and J dropped 0 bases, with 6 bases sitting between them. The CDR3 is made up of 14 amino acids. Germline assignment: CDR1 KGHSH and CDR2 LQKENI. The CDR3 region is CASSPRETNYGYTF. As DNA, the CDR3 is TGTGCCAGCTCACCACGCGAAACTAACTATGGCTACACCTTC.

The chain carries TRBV5-1 and TRBJ2-3, with 12 bases identical to TRBD1. CDR1 SGHRS and CDR2 YFSETQ come from the germline V gene. The CDR3 has 15 amino acids. Losses at the gene ends were 4 bases for V and 6 bases for J; bases not matched to a gene: 6. CDR3 coding DNA: TGCGCCAGCAGCAAGGGACAGGGGGCATGGGATACGCAGTATTTT. It encodes CASSKGQGAWDTQYF. Looking up the rest from reference TRBV5-1 and TRBJ2-3 gives the full variable domain: KAGVTQTPRYLIKTRGQQVTLSCSPISGHRSVSWYQQTPGQGLQFLFEYFSETQRNKGNFPGRFSGRQFSNSRSEMNVSTLELGDSALYLCASSKGQGAWDTQYFGPGTRLTVL.

The V call is TRBV3-1 (or the pseudogene TRBV3-2), the J call TRBJ1-6; D ambiguous. In germline, CDR1 is LGHDT, CDR2 YNNKEL (reference sequence). The germline V and J ends were trimmed by 5 bases and 15 bases, with 14 bases remaining between them. This CDR3 spans 12 amino acids. This chain's CDR3 is CASSLQTDLLHF. The CDR3 DNA reads as TGTGCCAGCAGCTTACAAACAGACCTCCTCCACTTT.

The chain recombines TRBV16 with TRBJ2-7, with D perhaps TRBD2 (5 bases). The V end lost 1 base, the J end lost 0 bases, and 10 bases lay between the germline ends. This CDR3 is built from 15 residues. In germline, CDR1 is KGHSY, CDR2 FQNENV. This CDR3 reads CASSQFEAGSYEQYF. CDR3 coding DNA: TGTGCCAGCAGCCAATTTGAGGCGGGCTCCTACGAGCAGTACTTC.

CDR3 amino acids: CASSVASDQETQYF. The CDR3 nucleotides read TGTGCCAGCAGCGTAGCCAGCGACCAAGAGACCCAGTACTTC. The chain couples TRBV9 to TRBJ2-5; D not certain. From germline, CDR1 is SGDLS and CDR2 YYNGEE. The CDR3 totals 14 residues. V lost 0 bases to trimming and J lost 0 bases, with 6 bases between them.

The V and J genes are TRBV7-9 and TRBJ2-3, with a tentative D call TRBD2 (6 bases). The CDR3 consists of 17 residues. The germline V gene has CDR1 SEHNR and CDR2 FQNEAQ (reference sequence). V gave up 1 base and J gave up 0 bases, with 14 bases separating them. For the CDR3, the DNA is TGTGCCAGCAGCTTAGGTGGGGCGGGGCTGAGCACAGATACGCAGTATTTT. Its translation is CASSLGGAGLSTDTQYF.

The chain joins TRBV7-9 to TRBJ2-3, with D unresolved. In germline, CDR1 is SEHNR, CDR2 FQNEAQ (reference sequence). CDR3 length equals 12 residues. Trimming removed 6 bases at V and 3 bases at J, with 7 bases between. The CDR3 DNA is TGTGCCAGCAGTTCTACGACAGATACGCAGTATTTT. Amino acid sequence: CASSSTTDTQYF.

The chain has TRBV7-2 and TRBJ1-2; 7 bases are a match to TRBD1. The CDR3 consists of 15 residues. Per the germline V gene, CDR1 is SGHTA and CDR2 is FQGNSA. Unmatched junction bases numbered 13, after V lost 5 bases and J lost 7 bases. CDR3: CASSPRSRGGFGYTF. The CDR3 bases are TGTGCCAGCAGCCCCCGATCGCGAGGGGGCTTTGGCTACACCTTC.

The chain is built from TRBV9 and TRBJ2-3; unclear D gene. The V and J ends lost 0 bases and 6 bases respectively, with 11 bases between them. This CDR3 is built from 14 residues. The germline gives CDR1 SGDLS, CDR2 YYNGEE. CDR3 sequence reads: CASSVEVLWDTQYF. The CDR3 bases are TGTGCCAGCAGCGTAGAAGTTCTATGGGATACGCAGTATTTT. Full variable domain (outside the CDR3, taken from reference TRBV9 and TRBJ2-3): DSGVTQTPKHLITATGQRVTLRCSPRSGDLSVYWYQQSLDQGLQFLIQYYNGEERAKGNILERFSAQQFPDLHSELNLSSLELGDSALYFCASSVEVLWDTQYFGPGTRLTVL.

The chain combines TRBV7-2 with TRBJ1-5; D unclear. The germline gives CDR1 SGHTA, CDR2 FQGNSA. V was clipped by 1 base and J by 2 bases, with 9 bases between them. The CDR3 extends over 15 amino acids. The CDR3 region has the DNA TGTGCCAGCAGCTTAGAGTCAAGAGGCAATCAGCCCCAGCATTTT. Protein product: CASSLESRGNQPQHF.

The J gene is TRBJ2-4, the V gene TRBV5-8, with D maybe TRBD1 (5 bases). V was trimmed by 0 bases and J by 8 bases, leaving 18 bases between them. Germline loops: CDR1 SGHTS, CDR2 YDEGEE. The CDR3 loop spans 16 amino acids. The CDR3 nucleotides read TGTGCCAGCAGCTTGGCCGGGTCAGGGCCCTCAGACATTCAGTACTTC. It translates to CASSLAGSGPSDIQYF.

The chain uses TRBV5-4 and TRBJ2-1, with D unresolved. Germline CDR1 reads SGHNT; CDR2 reads YYREEE (reference sequence). CDR3 length equals 13 residues. V lost 0 bases to trimming and J lost 7 bases, with 8 bases between them. This chain's CDR3 is CASSLATENEQFF. CDR3 nucleotide sequence: TGTGCCAGCAGCTTGGCTACAGAGAATGAGCAGTTCTTC.

The chain employs TRBV4-3 and TRBJ1-1, with 7 bases that match TRBD1. This CDR3 has 13 residues. CDR1 LGHNA and CDR2 YSLEER come from the germline V gene. Trimming at V came to 4 bases and at J to 11 bases, leaving 10 bases not matched to a gene. The CDR3 bases are TGCGCCAGCAGCCCCTCCTTAGACAGGGTGGCTTTCTTT. Protein product: CASSPSLDRVAFF.

The gene calls are TRBV19 and TRBJ1-2; D possibly corresponds to TRBD1 (6 bases). The CDR3 runs 15 residues. From germline, CDR1 is LNHDA and CDR2 SQIVND (reference sequence). Trimming stripped 5 bases from V and 3 bases from J, with 16 bases between. CDR3 coding DNA: TGTGCCAGTAGTTCTGGCGACAGGACCCACTATGGCTACACCTTC. Its protein product is CASSSGDRTHYGYTF.

The V and J genes are TRBV5-8 and TRBJ1-5; D is possibly TRBD1 (6 bases). Germline-derived CDR1 and CDR2 are SGHTS and YDEGEE. The CDR3 covers 14 residues. Trimming took 5 bases from V and 1 from J, leaving 10 bases between them. The CDR3 is CASSWTVSNQPQHF. The CDR3 DNA follows: TGTGCCAGCAGTTGGACAGTCAGCAATCAGCCCCAGCATTTT. The full variable domain, its missing parts supplied by reference TRBV5-8 and TRBJ1-5, is EAGVTQSPTHLIKTRGQQATLRCSPISGHTSVYWYQQALGLGLQFLLWYDEGEERNRGNFPPRFSGRQFPNYSSELNVNALELEDSALYLCASSWTVSNQPQHFGDGTRLSIL.

The V and J genes are TRBV18 and TRBJ2-7, with D perhaps matching TRBD1 (5 bases). In germline, CDR1 is KGHSH, CDR2 LQKENI. The CDR3 loop spans 15 amino acids. V was cut by 3 bases and J by 2 bases, with 14 bases left in between. The CDR3 protein is CASSPISGSTYEQYF. DNA for the CDR3: TGTGCCAGCTCACCCATTTCAGGGTCTACCTACGAGCAGTACTTC. The full variable domain, rest sourced from reference TRBV18 and TRBJ2-7, is NAGVMQNPRHLVRRRGQEARLRCSPMKGHSHVYWYRQLPEEGLKFMVYLQKENIIDESGMPKERFSAEFPKEGPSILRIQQVVRGDSAAYFCASSPISGSTYEQYFGPGTRLTVT.

The chain combines TRBV6-2 or TRBV6-3 with TRBJ2-3; TRBD1 agrees at 10 bases. The V gene's germline CDR1 is MNHEY and CDR2 SVGEGT. The CDR3 is made up of 16 amino acids. V gave up 6 bases and J gave up 1 base; unmatched junction bases: 7. As DNA, the CDR3 is TGTGCCAGCAGCCCTACCGGGACAGGGGGCACAGATACGCAGTATTTT. It specifies CASSPTGTGGTDTQYF.

The V and J genes are TRBV6-1 and TRBJ1-5; 7 nucleotides align to TRBD1. Germline V CDR1 and CDR2: MNHNS, SASEGT. This CDR3 has 13 amino acids. V was clipped by 2 bases and J by 5 bases; unmatched bases: 0. The CDR3: CASSEQGDQPQHF. In nucleotides, the CDR3 is TGTGCCAGCAGTGAACAGGGGGATCAGCCCCAGCATTTT.

This chain links TRBV14 with TRBJ2-2; 7 positions match TRBD1. The CDR3 loop spans 15 amino acids. Germline trimming cut 0 bases from V and 6 bases from J; bases unmatched to any gene: 4. Germline CDR1 is SGHDN and CDR2 is FVKESK. The CDR3 coding sequence is TGTGCCAGCAGCCAAGATGGGACAGTGGCCGGGGAGCTGTTTTTT. It codes for CASSQDGTVAGELFF.

This chain connects TRBV5-1 to TRBJ1-1; maybe TRBD1 (6 bases). Trimming removed 1 base from V and 0 bases from J, with 10 bases in between. The CDR3 consists of 15 residues. Per the germline V gene, CDR1 is SGHRS and CDR2 is YFSETQ. CDR3 sequence (DNA): TGCGCCAGCAGCTTGAATGGACAGTTGAACACTGAAGCTTTCTTT. This translates into CASSLNGQLNTEAFF.

V gene TRBV30 combines with J gene TRBJ2-1, with TRBD2 identical over 8 bases. Germline CDR1 and CDR2: GTSNPN and SVGIG (reference sequence). The V and J ends lost 3 bases and 9 bases, in that order; junction bases with no gene match: 7. The CDR3 contains 13 residues. The CDR3 bases are TGTGCCTGGAGCGGGGGGGGCCGTAGTGAGCAGTTCTTC. Translated: CAWSGGGRSEQFF. The full variable domain, in which reference TRBV30 and TRBJ2-1 provide the parts outside the CDR3, is SQTIHQWPATLVQPVGSPLSLECTVEGTSNPNLYWYRQAAGRGLQLLFYSVGIGQISSEVPQNLSASRPQDRQFILSSKKLLLSDSGFYLCAWSGGGRSEQFFGPGTRLTVL.

The chain carries TRBV3-1 (or the pseudogene TRBV3-2) and TRBJ1-3; 8 nucleotides align to TRBD1. V shed 5 bases, J shed 4 bases, and the junction held 13 bases outside the gene matches. In germline, CDR1 is LGHDT, CDR2 YNNKEL (reference sequence). There are 17 residues in the CDR3. The CDR3 DNA follows: TGTGCCAGCAGCACTAGTCGACAGGGGAGGATGGGAAACACCATATATTTT. This encodes CASSTSRQGRMGNTIYF.

This clone showed up just a few times. This chain connects TRBV3-1 (or the pseudogene TRBV3-2) to TRBJ1-4, with 8 bases that match TRBD1. This CDR3 contains 16 residues. Germline V gene lookup returns CDR1 LGHDT and CDR2 YNNKEL (reference sequence). The ends lost 2 bases at V and 7 bases at J; junction bases unmatched: 9. CDR3 nucleotide sequence: TGTGCCAGCAGCCAACTGGGGACAGGCCAAGGTGAAAAACTGTTTTTT. It yields the protein CASSQLGTGQGEKLFF.

This clone showed up just a few times. The rearrangement links TRBV4-2 to TRBJ1-2, with 9 nucleotides matching TRBD1. Per germline, CDR1 LGHNA and CDR2 YNFKEQ. CDR3 size: 15 residues. Trimming took 3 bases from V and 5 from J; bases not matched to a gene: 7. The CDR3 DNA sequence: TGTGCCAGCAGCCAGACCCGGGACAGGGAATATGGCTACACCTTC. Protein sequence: CASSQTRDREYGYTF.